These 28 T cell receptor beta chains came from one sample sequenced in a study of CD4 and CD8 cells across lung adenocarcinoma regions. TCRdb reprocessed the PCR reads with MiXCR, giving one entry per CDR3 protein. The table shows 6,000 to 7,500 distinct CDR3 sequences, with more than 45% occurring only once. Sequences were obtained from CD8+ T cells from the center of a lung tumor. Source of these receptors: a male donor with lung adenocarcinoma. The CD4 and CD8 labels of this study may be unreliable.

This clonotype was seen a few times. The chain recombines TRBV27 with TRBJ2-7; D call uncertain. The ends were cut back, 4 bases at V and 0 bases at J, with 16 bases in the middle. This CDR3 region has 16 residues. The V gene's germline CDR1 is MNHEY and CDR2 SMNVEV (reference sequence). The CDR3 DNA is TGTGCCAGCAGTTCGGCCCTTACAAGGAGCTCCTACGAGCAGTACTTC. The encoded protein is CASSSALTRSSYEQYF.

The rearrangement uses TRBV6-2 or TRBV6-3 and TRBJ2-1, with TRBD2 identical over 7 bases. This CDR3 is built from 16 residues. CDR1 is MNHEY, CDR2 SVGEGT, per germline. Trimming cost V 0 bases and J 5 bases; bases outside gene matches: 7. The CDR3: CASSYSGREVHNEQFF. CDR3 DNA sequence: TGTGCCAGCAGTTACTCAGGGAGGGAAGTCCACAATGAGCAGTTCTTC.

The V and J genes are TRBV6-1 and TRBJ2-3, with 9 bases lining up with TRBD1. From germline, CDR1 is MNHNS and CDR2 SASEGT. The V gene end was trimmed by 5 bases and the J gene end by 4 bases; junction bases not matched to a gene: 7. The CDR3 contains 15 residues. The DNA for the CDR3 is TGTGCCAGCAGTATTCAGGGACAGGGCGCAGATACGCAGTATTTT. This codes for CASSIQGQGADTQYF.

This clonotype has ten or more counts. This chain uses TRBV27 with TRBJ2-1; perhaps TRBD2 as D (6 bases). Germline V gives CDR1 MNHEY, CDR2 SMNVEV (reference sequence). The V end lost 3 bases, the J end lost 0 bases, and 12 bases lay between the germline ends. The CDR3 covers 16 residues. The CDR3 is CASSFGGTNSYNEQFF. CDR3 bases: TGTGCCAGCAGTTTCGGAGGGACCAACTCCTACAATGAGCAGTTCTTC.

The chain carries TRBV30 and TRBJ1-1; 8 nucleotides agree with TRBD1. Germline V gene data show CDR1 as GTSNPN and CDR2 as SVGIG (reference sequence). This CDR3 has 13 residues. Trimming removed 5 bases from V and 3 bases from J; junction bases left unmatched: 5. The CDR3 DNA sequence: TGTGCCTGGGGGAAGACAGGGGACACTGAAGCTTTCTTT. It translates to CAWGKTGDTEAFF.

CDR3 sequence (DNA): TGTGCCAGCAGCTTAGGGGCAGTCTACGAGCAGTACTTC. Protein sequence: CASSLGAVYEQYF. The chain uses TRBV11-3 and TRBJ2-1; D is unclear. TRBJ2-7 matches the DNA end more closely, so the J call is doubtful. The CDR3 sequence is 13 residues long. Germline V CDR1 and CDR2: SGHNT, YENEEA.

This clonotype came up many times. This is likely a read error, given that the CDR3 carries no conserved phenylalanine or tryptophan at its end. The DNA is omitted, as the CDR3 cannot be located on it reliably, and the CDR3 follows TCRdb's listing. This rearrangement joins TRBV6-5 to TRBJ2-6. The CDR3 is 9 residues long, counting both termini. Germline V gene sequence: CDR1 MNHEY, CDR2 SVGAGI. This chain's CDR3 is CASSYVGNT.

Here the CDR3 DNA reads TGTGCCATCAGGTCCGGGACAGGGAACACCGGGGAGCTGTTTTTT. The encoded protein is CAIRSGTGNTGELFF. This chain links TRBV10-3 with TRBJ2-2; 8 bases fit TRBD1. CDR1 ENHRY and CDR2 SYGVKD come from the germline V gene. V was clipped by 6 bases and J by 1 base; unmatched bases: 4. CDR3 length: 15 residues.

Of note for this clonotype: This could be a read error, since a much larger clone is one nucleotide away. This chain's CDR3 is CASGRGLLLEQFF. The DNA of the CDR3 is TGCGCCAGCGGGAGGGGCTTGCTACTCGAGCAGTTCTTC. J is TRBJ2-1 and V is TRBV10-1, with 7 bases lining up with TRBD2. Losses at the gene ends were 8 bases for V and 10 bases for J; bases not matched to a gene: 11. Germline V gene sequence: CDR1 WNHNN, CDR2 SYGVQD (reference sequence). The CDR3 extends over 13 amino acids.

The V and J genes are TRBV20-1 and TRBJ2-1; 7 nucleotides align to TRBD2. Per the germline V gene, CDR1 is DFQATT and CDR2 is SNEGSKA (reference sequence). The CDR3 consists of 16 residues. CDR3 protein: CGGGGGGGGGINEQFF. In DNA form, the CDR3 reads TGCGGGGGGGGGGGGGGGGGGGGGGGGGGGATTAATGAGCAGTTCTTC.

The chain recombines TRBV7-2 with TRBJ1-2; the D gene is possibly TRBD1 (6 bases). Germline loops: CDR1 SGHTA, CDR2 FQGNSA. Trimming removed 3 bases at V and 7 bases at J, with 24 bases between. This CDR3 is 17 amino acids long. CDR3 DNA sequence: TGTGCCAGCAGCTTTCTGAGGGGGACGCCGGGACTTTCTGGCTACACCTTC. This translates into CASSFLRGTPGLSGYTF. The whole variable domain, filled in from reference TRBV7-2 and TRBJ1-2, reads GAGVSQSPSNKVTEKGKDVELRCDPISGHTALYWYRQSLGQGLEFLIYFQGNSAPDKSGLPSDRFSAERTGGSVSTLTIQRTQQEDSAVYLCASSFLRGTPGLSGYTFGSGTRLTVV.

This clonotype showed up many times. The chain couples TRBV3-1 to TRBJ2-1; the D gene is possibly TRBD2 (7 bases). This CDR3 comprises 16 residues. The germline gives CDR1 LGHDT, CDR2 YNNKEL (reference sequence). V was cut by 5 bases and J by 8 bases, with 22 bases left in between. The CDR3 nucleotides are TGTGCCAGCAGCGCTTTTGGGGGGGGGGCTTTCTATGAGCAGTTCTTC. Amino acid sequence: CASSAFGGGAFYEQFF.

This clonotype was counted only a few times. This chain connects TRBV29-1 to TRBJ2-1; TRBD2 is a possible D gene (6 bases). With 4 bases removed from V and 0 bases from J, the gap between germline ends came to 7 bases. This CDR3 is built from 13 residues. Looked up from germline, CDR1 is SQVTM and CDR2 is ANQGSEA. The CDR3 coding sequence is TGCAGCGTTGTCGGGGGCTCCTACAATGAGCAGTTCTTC. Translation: CSVVGGSYNEQFF.

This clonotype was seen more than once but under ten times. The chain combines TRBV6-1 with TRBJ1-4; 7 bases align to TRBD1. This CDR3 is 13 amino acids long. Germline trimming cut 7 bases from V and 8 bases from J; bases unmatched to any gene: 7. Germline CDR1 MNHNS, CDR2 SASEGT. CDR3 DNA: TGTGCCAGCACCTCGACAGGGTCGGAAAAACTGTTTTTT. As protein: CASTSTGSEKLFF.

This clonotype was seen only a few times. The CDR3: CASSLAGGPSNEQFF. The DNA for the CDR3 is TGTGCCAGCAGCTTAGCGGGAGGGCCGAGCAATGAGCAGTTCTTC. This rearrangement joins TRBV27 to TRBJ2-1, with 11 bases lining up with TRBD2. This CDR3 region has 15 residues. Trimming at V came to 6 bases and at J to 6 bases, leaving 7 bases not matched to a gene. CDR1 and CDR2 from the germline V gene are MNHEY and SMNVEV (reference sequence).

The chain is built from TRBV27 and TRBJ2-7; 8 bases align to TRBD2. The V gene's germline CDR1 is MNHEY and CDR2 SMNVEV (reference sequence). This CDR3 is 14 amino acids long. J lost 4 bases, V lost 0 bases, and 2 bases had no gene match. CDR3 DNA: TGTGCCAGCAGTTTATCGGGCGGGGGGTACGAGCAGTACTTC. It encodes CASSLSGGGYEQYF.

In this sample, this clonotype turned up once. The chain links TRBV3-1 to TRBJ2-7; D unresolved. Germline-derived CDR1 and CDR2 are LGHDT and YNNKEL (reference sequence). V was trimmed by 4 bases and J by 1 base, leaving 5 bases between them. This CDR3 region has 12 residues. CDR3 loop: CASSPRSYEQYF. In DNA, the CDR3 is TGTGCCAGCAGCCCACGATCCTACGAGCAGTACTTC.

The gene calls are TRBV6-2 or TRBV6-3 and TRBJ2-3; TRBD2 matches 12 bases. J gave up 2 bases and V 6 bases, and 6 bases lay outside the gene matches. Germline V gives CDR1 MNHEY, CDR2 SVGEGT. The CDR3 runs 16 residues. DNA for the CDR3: TGTGCCAGCAGCCCCGGACTAGCGGGGATCACAGATACGCAGTATTTT. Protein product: CASSPGLAGITDTQYF.

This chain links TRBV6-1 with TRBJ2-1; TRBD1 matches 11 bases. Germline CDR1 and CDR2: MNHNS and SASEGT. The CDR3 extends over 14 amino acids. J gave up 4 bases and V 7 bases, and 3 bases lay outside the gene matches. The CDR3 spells CASKGDRGYNEQFF. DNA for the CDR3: TGTGCCAGCAAGGGGGACAGGGGGTACAATGAGCAGTTCTTC.

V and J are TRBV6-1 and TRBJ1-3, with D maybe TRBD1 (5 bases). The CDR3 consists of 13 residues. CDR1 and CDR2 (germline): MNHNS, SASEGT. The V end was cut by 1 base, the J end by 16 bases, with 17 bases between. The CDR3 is CASSEERSAEGYF. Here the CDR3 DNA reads TGTGCCAGCAGTGAAGAGCGGTCGGCGGAGGGGTATTTT.

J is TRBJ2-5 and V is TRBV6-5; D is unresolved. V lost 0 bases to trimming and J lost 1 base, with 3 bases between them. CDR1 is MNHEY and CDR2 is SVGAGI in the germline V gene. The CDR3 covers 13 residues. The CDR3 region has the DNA TGTGCCAGCAGTTACTCGGCCCAAGAGACCCAGTACTTC. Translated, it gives CASSYSAQETQYF.

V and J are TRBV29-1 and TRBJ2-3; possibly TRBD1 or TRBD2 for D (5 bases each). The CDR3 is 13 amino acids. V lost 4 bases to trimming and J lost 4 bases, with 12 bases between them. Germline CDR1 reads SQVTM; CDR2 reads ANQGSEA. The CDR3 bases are TGCAGCGTTGTGAAAAGGGGAGCAGATACGCAGTATTTT. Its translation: CSVVKRGADTQYF.

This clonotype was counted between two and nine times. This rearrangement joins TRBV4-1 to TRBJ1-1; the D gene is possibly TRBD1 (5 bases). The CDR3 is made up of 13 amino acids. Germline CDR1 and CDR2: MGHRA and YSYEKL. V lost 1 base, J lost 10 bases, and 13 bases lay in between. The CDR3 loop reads CASSQVGFGTAFF. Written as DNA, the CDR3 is TGCGCCAGCAGCCAAGTAGGGTTTGGGACAGCTTTCTTT.

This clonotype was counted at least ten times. In DNA, the CDR3 is TGTGCCAGCAGGAATAGCGGGAGCAATGAGCAGTTCTTC. It encodes CASRNSGSNEQFF. The chain combines TRBV7-2 with TRBJ2-1; 9 bases match TRBD2. CDR1 is SGHTA, CDR2 FQGNSA, per germline. The CDR3 is 13 amino acids. V shed 6 bases and J 6 bases; nucleotides not matched to a gene: 3.

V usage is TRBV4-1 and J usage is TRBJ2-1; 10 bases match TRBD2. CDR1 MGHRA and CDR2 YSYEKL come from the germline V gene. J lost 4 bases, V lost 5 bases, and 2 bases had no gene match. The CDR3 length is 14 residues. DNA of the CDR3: TGCGCCAGCAGCGGGACTAGCGTTTACAATGAGCAGTTCTTC. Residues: CASSGTSVYNEQFF.

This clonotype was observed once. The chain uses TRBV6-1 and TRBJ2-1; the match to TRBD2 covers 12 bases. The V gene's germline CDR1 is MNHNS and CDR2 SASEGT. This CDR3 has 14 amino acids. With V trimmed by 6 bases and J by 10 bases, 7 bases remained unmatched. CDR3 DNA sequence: TGTGCCAGCAGGAGACTAGCGGGAGATCAGGAGCAGTTCTTC. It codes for CASRRLAGDQEQFF.

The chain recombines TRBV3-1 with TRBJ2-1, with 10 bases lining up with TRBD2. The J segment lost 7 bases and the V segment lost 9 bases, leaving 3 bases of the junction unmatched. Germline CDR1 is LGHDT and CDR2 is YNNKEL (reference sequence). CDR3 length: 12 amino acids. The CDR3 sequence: CASTSGANEQFF. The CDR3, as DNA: TGTGCCAGTACTAGCGGGGCGAATGAGCAGTTCTTC.

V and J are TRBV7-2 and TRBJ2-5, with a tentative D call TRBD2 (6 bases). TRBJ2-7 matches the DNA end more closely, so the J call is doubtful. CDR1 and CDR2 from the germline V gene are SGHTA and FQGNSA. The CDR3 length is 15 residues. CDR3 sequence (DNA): TGTGCCAGCAGCTTAGCTGGCGGAGGGACCTACGAGCAGTACTTC. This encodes CASSLAGGGTYEQYF.